This T cell receptor beta chain was sequenced for a study of T cells in Graves' hyperthyroidism and ophthalmopathy. This clonotype was seen ten or more times. Its cognate antigen is unknown. RNA transcripts yielded amplified TCR beta CDR3 regions. HTBI primers were the set used in a first-round RT-PCR of the TCR CDR3. One entry per CDR3 protein, called by TCRdb with MiXCR from the multiplex PCR reads. The sample holds a few hundred thousand distinct CDR3 sequences, 46% seen once. Study results and limitations: Most expanded thyroid clonotypes above 0.001 also appeared in blood. Prediction of ophthalmopathy progression came a median around 6 months pre-onset.

Criteria for exclusion of patients were uncontrolled infection, other autoimmune disease, pregnancy or lactation. Per germline, CDR1 SGDLS and CDR2 YYNGEE. V lost 4 bases and J lost 0, with 11 bases in between. The CDR3 length is 15 residues. Material for sequencing was peripheral blood or thyroid tissue (not recorded which). The chain joins TRBV9 to TRBJ1-3, with no clear D. The receptor was derived from an adult woman with Graves' disease, either hyperthyroidism or ophthalmopathy (not recorded which). CDR3 nucleotide sequence: TGTGCCAGCAGCCCTGACGGTCACTCTGGAAACACCATATATTTT. Its protein product is CASSPDGHSGNTIYF.